This T cell receptor beta chain was sequenced in a study of neurological immune-mediated disorders. The study, taken as a whole, reports: Patients with HTLV-1-associated myelopathy showed the most TCR clonal expansion. Those with multiple sclerosis showed the least, falling below healthy controls.

Comments on this clonotype: The antigen remains undetermined. This may be a read error: a much more frequent sequence differs by one nucleotide.

The germline CDR1 and CDR2 sequences are SGHTA and FQGTGA. This CDR3 has 16 amino acids. Synthesis of cDNA was accomplished via 5'RACE employing 10-nucleotide random UMIs. Every sequencing run gave over 190 million TCR-beta sequences, taken from 15-18 subjects. MiXCR, applied by TCRdb to the 5' RACE reads, yields one record per CDR3 protein. Of roughly 50,000 distinct CDR3 sequences listed, approximately 11% are singletons. The sample was PBMCs. The chain links TRBV7-3 to TRBJ2-1, with 10 bases identical to TRBD2. The sequence came from a woman in her fifties or sixties with HTLV-1-associated myelopathy (HAM/TSP). The CDR3 is CASRAPAGGPFGERFF. CDR3 bases: TGTGCCAGCAGGGCTCCAGCGGGAGGGCCTTTCGGGGAGCGGTTCTTC. Full variable domain (missing parts from reference TRBV7-3 and TRBJ2-1): GAGVSQTPSNKVTEKGKYVELRCDPISGHTALYWYRQSLGQGPEFLIYFQGTGAADDSGLPNDRFFAVRPEGSVSTLKIQRTERGDSAVYLCASRAPAGGPFGERFFGPGTRLTVL.